This T cell receptor beta chain was identified in a study of shared clonotypes between healthy human individuals. Study-wide context: Per donor, CD8 memory used one plate, CD8 naive used two, CD4 memory used three and CD4 naive used three.

The repertoire was sequenced with immunoSEQ multiplex PCR; TCRdb's copy has only in-frame clones and lacks some. The sample lists around 1.1 million clones, roughly 74% seen once, with under 0.8% in the top ten. CDR3 length equals 15 residues. Trimming removed 0 bases from V and 3 bases from J; junction bases left unmatched: 2. The germline V gene encodes CDR1 SGDLS and CDR2 YYNGEE. This clone showed up just a few times. The gene calls are TRBV9 and TRBJ2-1; 8 bases line up with TRBD2. The sequence came from a man aged 18 to 30 in good health. Some clones in this sample may be carry-over from other donors' samples. Material: memory CD4+ T cells from PBMCs. Sample subset: CD45RA-negative fraction. CDR3 in amino acids: CASSVAAGGYNEQFF. In DNA, the CDR3 is TGTGCCAGCAGCGTAGCGGCGGGAGGCTACAATGAGCAGTTCTTC.